This entry concerns a single T cell receptor (beta chain). Antigen unknown. V shed 2 bases, J shed 4 bases, and the junction held 7 bases outside the gene matches. Per the germline V gene, CDR1 is SGDLS and CDR2 is YYNGEE. The CDR3 consists of 15 residues. The data are from a study of OX40 agonist ivuxolimab in advanced cancers. The wider study: While on treatment, patients had intravenous ivuxolimab at 0.01 to 10 mg/kg every 2 weeks. Cohort: approximately 83% men, mean age about 60, aged roughly 20 to 79. Findings and limits, study-wide: At 0.1 to 3.0 mg/kg, CD4+ and CD8+ blood T cells expanded clonally by week 6.

TCRdb's copy holds only in-frame clones and misses some; the assay was immunoSEQ multiplex PCR. The table shows about 64,000 clones, with roughly 90% occurring only once. This material consisted of CD4+ or CD8+ T cells sorted from blood, taken in a trial of the OX40 agonist ivuxolimab. The TCR was taken from an adult with an advanced solid tumor such as melanoma, head and neck, liver or kidney cancer. The chain employs TRBV9 and TRBJ1-2; TRBD1 aligns across 8 bases. The CDR3 loop is CASSVGTGVPYGYTF. The CDR3 DNA is TGTGCCAGCAGCGTTGGGACAGGCGTGCCCTATGGCTACACCTTC.